The clone carrying this T cell receptor (beta chain) was detected only a few times. The target antigen is unknown. This specimen belongs to a study of blood T cells in healthy people across ages. Study-level findings and limits: It was the long-lived donors that had more naive CD4+ cells and higher diversity than aged donors.

The use of a sample-barcoded 5' primer and a J-beta primer mix characterized a second PCR of roughly 6 to 11 cycles. MiXCR, applied by TCRdb to the 5' RACE reads, yields one record per CDR3 protein. The table records about 1.8 million distinct CDR3 sequences, around 50% of them present only once. The TCR originated in a woman in her thirties or forties in good health. Sequencing was carried out using blood.

CDR3 region: CASSQAGTGGHEQFF. The DNA of the CDR3 is TGCGCCAGCAGCCAGGCCGGGACAGGGGGCCACGAGCAGTTCTTC. The chain combines TRBV4-3 with TRBJ2-1; 12 positions agree with TRBD1. Germline CDR1 reads LGHNA; CDR2 reads YSLEER. J gave up 10 bases and V 3 bases, and 7 bases lay outside the gene matches. This CDR3 is built from 15 residues.